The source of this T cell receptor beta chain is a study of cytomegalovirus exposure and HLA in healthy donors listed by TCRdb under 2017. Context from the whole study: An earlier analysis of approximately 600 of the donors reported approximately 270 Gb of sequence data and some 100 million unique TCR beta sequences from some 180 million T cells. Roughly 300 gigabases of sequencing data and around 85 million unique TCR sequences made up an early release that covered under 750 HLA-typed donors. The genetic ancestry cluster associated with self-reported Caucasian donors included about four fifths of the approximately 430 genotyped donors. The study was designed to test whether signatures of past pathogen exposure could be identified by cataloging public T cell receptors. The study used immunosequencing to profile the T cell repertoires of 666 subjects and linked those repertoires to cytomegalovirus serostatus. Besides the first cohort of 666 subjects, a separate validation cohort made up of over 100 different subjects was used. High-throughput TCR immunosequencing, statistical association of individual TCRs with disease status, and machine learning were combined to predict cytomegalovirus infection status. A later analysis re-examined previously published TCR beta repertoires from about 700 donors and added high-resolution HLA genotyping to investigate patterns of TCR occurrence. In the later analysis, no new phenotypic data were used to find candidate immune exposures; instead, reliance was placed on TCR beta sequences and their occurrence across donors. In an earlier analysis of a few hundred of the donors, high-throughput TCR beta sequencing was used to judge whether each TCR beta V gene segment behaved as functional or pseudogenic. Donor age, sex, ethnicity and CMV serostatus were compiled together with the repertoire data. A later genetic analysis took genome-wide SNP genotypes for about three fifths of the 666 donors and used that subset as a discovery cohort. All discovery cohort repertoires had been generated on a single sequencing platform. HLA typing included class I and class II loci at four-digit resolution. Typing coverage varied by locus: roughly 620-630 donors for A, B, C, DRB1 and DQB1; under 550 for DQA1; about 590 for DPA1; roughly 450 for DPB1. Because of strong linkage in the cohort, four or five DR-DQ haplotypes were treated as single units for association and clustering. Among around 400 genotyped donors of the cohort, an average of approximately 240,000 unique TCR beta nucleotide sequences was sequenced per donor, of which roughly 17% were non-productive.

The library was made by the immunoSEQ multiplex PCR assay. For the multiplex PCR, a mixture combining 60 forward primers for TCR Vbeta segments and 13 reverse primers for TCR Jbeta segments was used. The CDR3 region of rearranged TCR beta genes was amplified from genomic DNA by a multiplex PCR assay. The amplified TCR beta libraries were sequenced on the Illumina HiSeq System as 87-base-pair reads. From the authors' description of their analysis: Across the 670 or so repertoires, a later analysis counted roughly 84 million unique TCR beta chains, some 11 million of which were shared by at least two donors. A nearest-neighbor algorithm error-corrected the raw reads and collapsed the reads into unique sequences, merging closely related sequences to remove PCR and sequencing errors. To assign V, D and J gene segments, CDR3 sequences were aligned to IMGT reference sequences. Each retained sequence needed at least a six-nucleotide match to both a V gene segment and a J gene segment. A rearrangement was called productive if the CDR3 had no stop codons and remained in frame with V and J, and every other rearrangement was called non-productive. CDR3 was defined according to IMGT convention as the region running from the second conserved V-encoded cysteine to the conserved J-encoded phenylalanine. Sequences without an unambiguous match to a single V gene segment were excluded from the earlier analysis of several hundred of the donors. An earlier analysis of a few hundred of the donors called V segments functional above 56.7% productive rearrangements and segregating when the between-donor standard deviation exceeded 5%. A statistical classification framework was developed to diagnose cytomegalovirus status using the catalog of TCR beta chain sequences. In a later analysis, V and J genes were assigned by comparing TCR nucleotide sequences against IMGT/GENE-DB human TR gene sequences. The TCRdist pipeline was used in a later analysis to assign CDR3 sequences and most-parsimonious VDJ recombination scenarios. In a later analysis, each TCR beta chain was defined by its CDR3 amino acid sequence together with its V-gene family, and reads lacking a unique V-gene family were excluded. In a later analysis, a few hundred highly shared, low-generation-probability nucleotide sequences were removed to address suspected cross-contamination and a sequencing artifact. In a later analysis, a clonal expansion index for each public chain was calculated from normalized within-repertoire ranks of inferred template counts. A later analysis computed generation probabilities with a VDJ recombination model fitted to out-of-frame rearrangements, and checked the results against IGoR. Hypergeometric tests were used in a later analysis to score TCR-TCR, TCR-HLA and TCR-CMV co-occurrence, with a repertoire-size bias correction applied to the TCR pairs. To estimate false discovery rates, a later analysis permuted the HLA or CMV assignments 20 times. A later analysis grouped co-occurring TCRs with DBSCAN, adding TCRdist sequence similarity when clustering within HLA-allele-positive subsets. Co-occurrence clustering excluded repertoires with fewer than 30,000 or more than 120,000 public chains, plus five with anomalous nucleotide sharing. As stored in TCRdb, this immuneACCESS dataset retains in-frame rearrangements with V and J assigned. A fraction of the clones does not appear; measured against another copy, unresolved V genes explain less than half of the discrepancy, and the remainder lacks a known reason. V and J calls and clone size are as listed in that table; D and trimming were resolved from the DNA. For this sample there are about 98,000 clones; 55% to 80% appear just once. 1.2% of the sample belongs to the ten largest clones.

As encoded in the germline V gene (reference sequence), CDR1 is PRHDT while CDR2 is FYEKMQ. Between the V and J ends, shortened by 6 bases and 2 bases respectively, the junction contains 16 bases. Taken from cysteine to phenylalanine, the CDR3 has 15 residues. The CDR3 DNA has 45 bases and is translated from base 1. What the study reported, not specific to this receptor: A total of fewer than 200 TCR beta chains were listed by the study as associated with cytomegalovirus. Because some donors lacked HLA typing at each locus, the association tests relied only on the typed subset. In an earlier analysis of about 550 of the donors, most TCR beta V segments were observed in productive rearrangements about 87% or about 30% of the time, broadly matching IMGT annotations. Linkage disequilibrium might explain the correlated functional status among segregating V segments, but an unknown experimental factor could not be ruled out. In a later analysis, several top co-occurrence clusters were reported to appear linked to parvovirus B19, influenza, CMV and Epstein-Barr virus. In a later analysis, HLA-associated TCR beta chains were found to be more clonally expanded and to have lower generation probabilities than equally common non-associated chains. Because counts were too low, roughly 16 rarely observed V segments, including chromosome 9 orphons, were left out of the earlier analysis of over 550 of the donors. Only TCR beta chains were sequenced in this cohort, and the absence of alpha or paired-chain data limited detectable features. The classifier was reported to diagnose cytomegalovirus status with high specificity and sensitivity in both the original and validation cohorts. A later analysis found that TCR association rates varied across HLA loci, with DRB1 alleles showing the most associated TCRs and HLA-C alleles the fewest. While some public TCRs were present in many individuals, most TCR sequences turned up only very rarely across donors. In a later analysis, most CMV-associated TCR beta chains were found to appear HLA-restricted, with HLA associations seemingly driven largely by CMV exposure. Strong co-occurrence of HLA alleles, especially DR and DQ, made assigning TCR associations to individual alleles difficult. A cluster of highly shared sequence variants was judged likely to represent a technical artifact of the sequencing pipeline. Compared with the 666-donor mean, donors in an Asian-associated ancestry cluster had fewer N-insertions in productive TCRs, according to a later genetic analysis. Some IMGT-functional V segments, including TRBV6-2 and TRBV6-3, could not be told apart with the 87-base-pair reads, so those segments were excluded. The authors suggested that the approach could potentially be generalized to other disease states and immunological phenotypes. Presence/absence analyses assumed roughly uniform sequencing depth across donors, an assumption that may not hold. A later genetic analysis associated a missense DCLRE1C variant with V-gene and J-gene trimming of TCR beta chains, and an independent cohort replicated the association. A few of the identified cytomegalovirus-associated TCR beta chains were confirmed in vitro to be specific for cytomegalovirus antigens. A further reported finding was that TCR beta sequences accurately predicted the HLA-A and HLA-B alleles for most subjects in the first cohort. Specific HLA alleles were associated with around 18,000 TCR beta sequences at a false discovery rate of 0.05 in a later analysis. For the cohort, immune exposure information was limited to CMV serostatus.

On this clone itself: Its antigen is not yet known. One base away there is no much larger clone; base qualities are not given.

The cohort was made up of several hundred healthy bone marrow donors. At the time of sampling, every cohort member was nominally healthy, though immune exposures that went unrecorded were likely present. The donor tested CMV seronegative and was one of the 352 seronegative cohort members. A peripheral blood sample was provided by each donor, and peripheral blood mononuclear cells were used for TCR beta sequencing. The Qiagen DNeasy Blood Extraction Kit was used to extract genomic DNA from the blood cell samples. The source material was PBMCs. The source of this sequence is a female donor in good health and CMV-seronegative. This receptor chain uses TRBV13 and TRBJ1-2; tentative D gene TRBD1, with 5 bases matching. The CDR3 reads CASRPQGAANYGYTF. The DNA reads TGTGCCAGCAGACCTCAAGGGGCGGCCAACTATGGCTACACCTTC.